This paragraph reports one TCR beta chain. Antigen unknown. CDR1 and CDR2 (germline): SGHTA, FQGTGA. This CDR3 spans 15 amino acids. The sample comes from a study of monozygotic twins with inflammatory bowel disease. General observations from the study: With others, IBD patients shared fewer clonotypes than healthy twins did, especially with disease activity. Using the inverse Simpson index, IBD patients had lower TCRbeta diversity than healthy co-twins. Support was absent for any single strong signal or clonotype linked to IBD. Telling apart the different T cell subtypes was not possible.

After re-calling the 5' RACE reads, TCRdb lists one entry per CDR3 protein, DNA absent. Its table lists under 130,000 distinct CDR3 sequences. The TCR comes from a human donor with ulcerative colitis or Crohn's disease, or a healthy co-twin of an affected twin (not recorded which). The sequenced material came from blood. The rearrangement uses TRBV7-3 and TRBJ2-7; TCRdb's D call, TRBD2, is unchecked because there is no DNA. The chain's CDR3 is CASSFSGGATYEQYF.